The source of this T cell receptor beta chain is a study of tumor and adjacent non-tumor tissue in lung cancer. Study-level background: Each sample yielded around 4.2 million productive TCRbeta reads on average.

CDR1 SGHAT and CDR2 FQNNGV come from the germline V gene. The CDR3 runs to 12 residues. V lost 8 bases and J lost 14, with 21 bases in between. No cell sorting was done before RNA was extracted from the tissue. The library came from three nested PCR rounds adapted from ARM-PCR protocols. TCRdb analysed the multiplex PCR reads with MiXCR anew, one entry per CDR3 protein. This sample carries more than 120,000 distinct CDR3 sequences, around two thirds of them seen once, and the ten largest clones take around a sixth. The clonotype originates from a man between 60 and 70 years old with small cell lung cancer. The chain recombines TRBV11-2 with TRBJ2-5; D unclear. Sequencing was carried out using lung tumor tissue. CDR3 loop: CASGVTETQEYF. The CDR3 bases are TGTGCCAGCGGCGTAACTGAGACCCAAGAATACTTC.